This T cell receptor beta chain was recorded in a study of OX40 agonist ivuxolimab in advanced cancers. This clone was recorded once. Its antigen is currently unknown. Study findings and constraints: Normalized expansion of T-cell clones was also low for some nonresponders.

This table comes from immunoSEQ multiplex PCR, and its TCRdb copy is limited to in-frame clones, with some not included. The repertoire has about 48,000 clones, 85% to 90% of them found once; the top ten carry under 13%. This TCR was sampled from an adult with an advanced solid tumor such as melanoma, head and neck, liver or kidney cancer. The starting material was CD4+ or CD8+ T cells sorted from blood, obtained in a trial of the OX40 agonist ivuxolimab.

CDR3 amino acids: CASSITSGRRLAVASEQYF. CDR3 sequence (DNA): TGTGCCAGTAGTATAACCTCGGGGCGGCGGCTAGCGGTAGCCAGCGAGCAGTACTTC. The chain links TRBV19 to TRBJ2-7, with 7 bases fitting TRBD2. CDR3 length: 19 residues. The junction had 22 bases not matched to a gene; V was cut back by 2 bases and J by 6 bases. The germline V gene encodes CDR1 LNHDA and CDR2 SQIVND (reference sequence). The full variable domain, its missing parts supplied by reference TRBV19 and TRBJ2-7, is DGGITQSPKYLFRKEGQNVTLSCEQNLNHDAMYWYRQDPGQGLRLIYYSQIVNDFQKGDIAEGYSVSREKKESFPLTVTSAQKNPTAFYLCASSITSGRRLAVASEQYFGPGTRLTVT.